The 19 T cell receptor beta chains below come from one sample, sequenced in a study of response to subunit inactivated influenza vaccine. TCRdb redid the calling of the RT-PCR reads with MiXCR, one entry per CDR3 protein. The sample lists 700,000 to 800,000 distinct CDR3 sequences, roughly 18% occurring once. Here the sequenced sample was PBMCs from blood, taken 4 to 6 days after vaccination. The origin of the receptors is a man in his fifties who received an inactivated influenza vaccine.

This clonotype was seen ten or more times. This chain uses TRBV5-1 with TRBJ2-7, with no clear D. V shed 3 bases and J shed 3 bases, with 7 bases lying between them. CDR3 length: 12 amino acids. Germline loops: CDR1 SGHRS, CDR2 YFSETQ. CDR3 sequence: CASSSSFYEQYF. CDR3 DNA: TGCGCCAGCAGCTCTAGTTTCTACGAGCAGTACTTC.

Only a few counts were recorded for this clonotype. The chain employs TRBV4-3 and TRBJ2-2, with 7 nucleotides matching TRBD1. With 1 base clipped from V and 7 bases from J, the junction kept 9 bases outside the gene matches. This CDR3 contains 16 residues. CDR1 is LGHNA and CDR2 is YSLEER in the germline V gene. CDR3 DNA: TGCGCCAGCAGCCAAGCAAGAGGGCAGGGGGTCGGGGAGCTGTTTTTT. The encoded protein is CASSQARGQGVGELFF.

DNA of the CDR3: TGCGCCAGCAGCTCGGGAGGGAATAGGTACGAGCAGTACTTC. Translated, it gives CASSSGGNRYEQYF. The chain uses TRBV5-1 and TRBJ2-7, with 8 bases fitting TRBD2. The CDR3 contains 14 residues. Germline V lookup: CDR1 SGHRS, CDR2 YFSETQ. V trimming: 3 bases; J trimming: 4 bases; junction bases outside the gene matches: 6.

At least ten counts were recorded for this clonotype. The CDR3, as DNA: TGTGCCAGCAGTTTTGCGGGCGGGGAAGAGACCCAGTACTTC. It translates to CASSFAGGEETQYF. This chain connects TRBV12-3 or TRBV12-4 to TRBJ2-5; perhaps TRBD2 as D (6 bases). CDR3 length: 14 amino acids. With 3 bases removed from V and 3 bases from J, the gap between germline ends came to 11 bases.

This clonotype was recorded many times. This rearrangement joins TRBV18 to TRBJ2-1, with 10 positions matching TRBD2. The length of the CDR3 is 15 residues. With V trimmed by 8 bases and J by 6 bases, 10 bases remained unmatched. Germline values: CDR1 KGHSH, CDR2 LQKENI. The CDR3 reads CASAVAGGGLNEQFF. The CDR3 DNA sequence: TGTGCCAGCGCGGTAGCGGGAGGAGGCCTCAATGAGCAGTTCTTC.

This clonotype was seen a few times. Written as DNA, the CDR3 is TGTGCCAGCAGCCCTACTAGCGGGACCAACAATGAGCAGTTCTTC. Translated, it gives CASSPTSGTNNEQFF. The rearrangement links TRBV12-3 or TRBV12-4 to TRBJ2-1; 10 bases are a match to TRBD2. J gave up 5 bases and V 6 bases, and 7 bases lay outside the gene matches. The CDR3 has 15 residues.

The chain employs TRBV5-6 and TRBJ2-3, with 7 bases matching TRBD2. Germline trimming cut 3 bases from V and 7 bases from J; bases unmatched to any gene: 8. The CDR3 runs 14 residues. The V gene's germline CDR1 is SGHDT and CDR2 YYEEEE. The CDR3 nucleotides are TGTGCCAGCAGCTCTTCCCGCGGGGGATATACGCAGTATTTT. Its translation: CASSSSRGGYTQYF.

Ten or more counts support this clonotype. V gene TRBV20-1 combines with J gene TRBJ2-3; tentatively, D is TRBD2 (7 bases). This CDR3 has 14 residues. Germline CDR1 and CDR2: DFQATT and SNEGSKA (reference sequence). The V end was cut by 6 bases, the J end by 1 base, with 14 bases between. The DNA for the CDR3 is TGCAGTGCCCAACGGGGGGCGGGCACAGATACGCAGTATTTT. Its protein is CSAQRGAGTDTQYF.

This clonotype has only a few counts. This chain links TRBV9 with TRBJ2-2; D is unresolved. This CDR3 has 14 residues. CDR1 is SGDLS and CDR2 is YYNGEE in the germline V gene. The V end was cut by 0 bases, the J end by 0 bases, with 3 bases between. For the CDR3, the DNA is TGTGCCAGCAGCGTAGGACCGAACACCGGGGAGCTGTTTTTT. This codes for CASSVGPNTGELFF. Full variable domain (remainder filled in from reference TRBV9 and TRBJ2-2): DSGVTQTPKHLITATGQRVTLRCSPRSGDLSVYWYQQSLDQGLQFLIQYYNGEERAKGNILERFSAQQFPDLHSELNLSSLELGDSALYFCASSVGPNTGELFFGEGSRLTVL.

This clonotype was found many times. The J gene is TRBJ2-5, the V gene TRBV7-2; 7 positions agree with TRBD1. Unmatched junction bases numbered 4, after V lost 5 bases and J lost 1 base. The CDR3 has 14 residues. Germline CDR1 is SGHTA and CDR2 is FQGNSA. In nucleotides, the CDR3 is TGTGCCAGCAGCCGTAGGACAGGCCAAGAGACCCAGTACTTC. Translated, it gives CASSRRTGQETQYF.

This clonotype was detected a few times. The chain carries TRBV9 and TRBJ2-1; D possibly corresponds to TRBD2 (7 bases). The germline V gene encodes CDR1 SGDLS and CDR2 YYNGEE. Between the trimmed V and J ends, which lost 0 bases and 8 bases, there was a span of 12 bases. This CDR3 has 14 amino acids. The CDR3 loop is CASSVEGGGDEQFF. In DNA, the CDR3 is TGTGCCAGCAGCGTAGAGGGGGGGGGCGATGAGCAGTTCTTC.

There are many counts of this clonotype. The chain combines TRBV10-3 with TRBJ1-1; possible D gene TRBD1, 6 bases. Germline CDR1 ENHRY, CDR2 SYGVKD. Trimming pared 0 bases from V and 5 bases from J, leaving 16 bases between. This CDR3 is 16 amino acids long. The CDR3 nucleotides read TGTGCCATCAGTGAGTCCGGCAGGGGATTTGGTACTGAAGCTTTCTTT. The encoded protein is CAISESGRGFGTEAFF.

The chain employs TRBV5-1 and TRBJ2-2, with TRBD2 matching over 7 bases. Germline V CDR1 and CDR2: SGHRS, YFSETQ. Trimming removed 4 bases from V and 3 bases from J; junction bases left unmatched: 12. CDR3 length: 17 residues. Here the CDR3 DNA reads TGCGCCAGCAGCCCGAGTGTGCGGGAGCGGGACACCGGGGAGCTGTTTTTT. Translation: CASSPSVRERDTGELFF.

This clonotype has just a few counts. The chain couples TRBV5-6 to TRBJ2-1; possibly TRBD1 for D (6 bases). Germline-derived CDR1 and CDR2 are SGHDT and YYEEEE. V was shortened by 0 bases and J by 4 bases, with 11 bases between the two germline ends. This CDR3 region has 15 residues. The CDR3 here is CASSLEQGGYNEQFF. CDR3 DNA sequence: TGTGCCAGCAGCTTGGAACAGGGCGGGTACAATGAGCAGTTCTTC.

This clonotype occurred many times. V and J are TRBV10-3 and TRBJ2-2, with TRBD2 identical over 10 bases. This CDR3 region has 18 residues. J gave up 1 base and V 3 bases, and 8 bases lay outside the gene matches. CDR1 is ENHRY and CDR2 is SYGVKD in the germline V gene. Here the CDR3 reads CAISDFLAGAMNTGELFF. Here the CDR3 DNA reads TGTGCCATCAGTGATTTTCTAGCGGGAGCAATGAACACCGGGGAGCTGTTTTTT.

The rearrangement uses TRBV29-1 and TRBJ1-3; unclear D gene. This CDR3 region has 13 residues. V was clipped by 7 bases and J by 3 bases, with 13 bases between them. Germline CDR1 reads SQVTM; CDR2 reads ANQGSEA. CDR3 protein: CSASVLDGNTIYF. Written as DNA, the CDR3 is TGCAGCGCCTCTGTCCTGGATGGAAACACCATATATTTT.

Details on this clonotype: Mismatch with germline at one junction end may stem from a read error. This chain joins TRBV6-1 and TRBJ1-6, with 8 bases that match TRBD1. CDR3 length: 15 amino acids. CDR1 MNHNS and CDR2 SASEGT come from the germline V gene. CDR3 amino acids: CASSPRQGPASTRYF. In DNA, the CDR3 is TGTGCCAGCAGCCCCCGACAGGGGCCAGCCTCAACCCGTTACTTT.

This clonotype appeared once. The chain joins TRBV7-9 to TRBJ2-7; 10 bases map to TRBD1. J gave up 3 bases and V 0 bases, and 5 bases lay outside the gene matches. CDR1 is SEHNR and CDR2 is FQNEAQ in the germline V gene (reference sequence). This CDR3 has 16 amino acids. The CDR3 sequence is CASSLALGTGDYEQYF. CDR3 in DNA: TGTGCCAGCAGCTTAGCGTTGGGGACAGGGGACTACGAGCAGTACTTC.

There are a few counts of this clonotype. The chain combines TRBV7-9 with TRBJ1-2; D is uncertain. Between the trimmed V and J ends, which lost 3 bases and 0 bases, there was a span of 14 bases. The germline V gene has CDR1 SEHNR and CDR2 FQNEAQ (reference sequence). CDR3 length: 16 residues. The CDR3 nucleotides are TGTGCCAGCAGCTTCCCCCCCGTCGGTACTAACTATGGCTACACCTTC. Translated: CASSFPPVGTNYGYTF.